This TCR beta chain was identified during a study of breast tumors, draining lymph nodes, adjacent tissues. The CDR3 runs to 14 residues. V shed 1 base, J shed 8 bases, and the junction held 5 bases outside the gene matches. In germline, CDR1 is LNHDA, CDR2 SQIVND (reference sequence). A single record per CDR3 protein comes from TCRdb applying MiXCR to the multiplex PCR reads. The top ten clones hold about 19% of a sample with tens of thousands of distinct CDR3 sequences, about two thirds of them seen once. The chain employs TRBV19 and TRBJ2-1; 7 positions match TRBD2. The specimen sequenced was tumor-adjacent breast tissue. The TCR comes from a female donor with breast cancer. Some clones in this sample may be carry-over from other donors' samples. For the CDR3, the DNA is TGTGCCAGTAGTATAGGGACTAGAGGGTATGAGCAGTTCTTC. The encoded protein is CASSIGTRGYEQFF.